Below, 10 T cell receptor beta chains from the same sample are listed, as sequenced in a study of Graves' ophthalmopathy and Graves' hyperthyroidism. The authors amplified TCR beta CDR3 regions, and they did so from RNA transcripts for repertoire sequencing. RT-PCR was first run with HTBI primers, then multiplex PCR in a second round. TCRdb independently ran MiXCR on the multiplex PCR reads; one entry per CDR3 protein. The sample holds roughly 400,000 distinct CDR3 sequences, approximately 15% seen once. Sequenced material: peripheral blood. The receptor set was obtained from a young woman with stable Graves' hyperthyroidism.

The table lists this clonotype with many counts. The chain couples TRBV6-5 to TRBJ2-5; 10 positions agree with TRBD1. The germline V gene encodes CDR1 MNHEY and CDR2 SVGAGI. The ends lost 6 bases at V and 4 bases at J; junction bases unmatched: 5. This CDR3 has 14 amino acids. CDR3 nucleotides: TGTGCCAGCAGAGGACAGGGGGGGCGAGAGACCCAGTACTTC. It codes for CASRGQGGRETQYF.

CDR3 nucleotides: TGTGCCACCAGTGATTGGGGACTAGCGGGGGACCAAGAGACCCAGTACTTC. Translation gives CATSDWGLAGDQETQYF. The rearrangement joins TRBV24-1 to TRBJ2-5, with 14 nucleotides matching TRBD2. Germline lookup yields CDR1 KGHDR and CDR2 SFDVKD. The CDR3 has 17 amino acids. V dropped 2 bases and J dropped 0; count of bases not matched to a gene: 1.

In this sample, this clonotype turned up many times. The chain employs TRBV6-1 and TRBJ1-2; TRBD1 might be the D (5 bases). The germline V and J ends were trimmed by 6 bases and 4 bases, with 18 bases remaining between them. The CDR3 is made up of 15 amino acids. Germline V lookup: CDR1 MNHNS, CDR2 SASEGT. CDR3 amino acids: CASSSTRQTTYGYTF. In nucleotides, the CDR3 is TGTGCCAGCAGCTCCACCCGACAGACAACCTATGGCTACACCTTC.

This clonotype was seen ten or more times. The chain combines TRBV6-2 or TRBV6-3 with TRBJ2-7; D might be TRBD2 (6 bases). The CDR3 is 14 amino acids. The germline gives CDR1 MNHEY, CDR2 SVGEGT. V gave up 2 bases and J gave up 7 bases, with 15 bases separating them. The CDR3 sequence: CASSYPGTEGEQYF. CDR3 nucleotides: TGTGCCAGCAGTTACCCCGGGACGGAGGGTGAGCAGTACTTC.

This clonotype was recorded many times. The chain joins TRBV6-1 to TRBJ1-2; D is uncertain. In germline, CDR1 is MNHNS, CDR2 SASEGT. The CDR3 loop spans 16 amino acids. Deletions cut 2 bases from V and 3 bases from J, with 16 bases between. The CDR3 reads CASSETYVLADYGYTF. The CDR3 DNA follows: TGTGCCAGCAGTGAAACTTACGTATTGGCGGACTATGGCTACACCTTC.

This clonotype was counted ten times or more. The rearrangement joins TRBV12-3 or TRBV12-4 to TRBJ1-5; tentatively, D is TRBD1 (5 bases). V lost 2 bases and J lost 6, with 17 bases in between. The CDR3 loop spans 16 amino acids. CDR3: CASSLQAQVIGQPQHF. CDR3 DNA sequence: TGTGCCAGCAGTTTACAGGCACAGGTGATTGGTCAGCCCCAGCATTTT.

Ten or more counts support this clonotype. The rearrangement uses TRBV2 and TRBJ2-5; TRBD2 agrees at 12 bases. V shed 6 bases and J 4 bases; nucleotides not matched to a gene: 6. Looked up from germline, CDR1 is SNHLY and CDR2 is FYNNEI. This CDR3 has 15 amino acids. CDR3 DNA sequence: TGTGCCAGCAGCCCCCTGGGACTAGCGGGAGAGACCCAGTACTTC. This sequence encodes CASSPLGLAGETQYF.

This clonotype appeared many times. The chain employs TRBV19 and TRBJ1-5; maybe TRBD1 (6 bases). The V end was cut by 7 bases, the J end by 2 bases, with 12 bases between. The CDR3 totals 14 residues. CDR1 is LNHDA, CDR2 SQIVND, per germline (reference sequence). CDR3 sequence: CASKGGAGNQPQHF. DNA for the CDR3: TGTGCCAGTAAGGGGGGGGCTGGCAATCAGCCCCAGCATTTT. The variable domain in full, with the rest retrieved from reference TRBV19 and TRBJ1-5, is DGGITQSPKYLFRKEGQNVTLSCEQNLNHDAMYWYRQDPGQGLRLIYYSQIVNDFQKGDIAEGYSVSREKKESFPLTVTSAQKNPTAFYLCASKGGAGNQPQHFGDGTRLSIL.

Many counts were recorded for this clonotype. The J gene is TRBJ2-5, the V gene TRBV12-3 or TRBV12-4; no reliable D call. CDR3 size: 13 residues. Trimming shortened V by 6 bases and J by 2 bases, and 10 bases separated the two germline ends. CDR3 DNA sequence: TGTGCCAGCAGACCGGACGAACAAGAGACCCAGTACTTC. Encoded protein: CASRPDEQETQYF.

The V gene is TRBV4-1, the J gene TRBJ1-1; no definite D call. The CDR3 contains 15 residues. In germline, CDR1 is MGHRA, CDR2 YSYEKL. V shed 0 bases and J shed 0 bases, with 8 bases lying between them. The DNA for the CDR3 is TGCGCCAGCAGCCAAGAGGCGGTCATGAACACTGAAGCTTTCTTT. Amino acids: CASSQEAVMNTEAFF.